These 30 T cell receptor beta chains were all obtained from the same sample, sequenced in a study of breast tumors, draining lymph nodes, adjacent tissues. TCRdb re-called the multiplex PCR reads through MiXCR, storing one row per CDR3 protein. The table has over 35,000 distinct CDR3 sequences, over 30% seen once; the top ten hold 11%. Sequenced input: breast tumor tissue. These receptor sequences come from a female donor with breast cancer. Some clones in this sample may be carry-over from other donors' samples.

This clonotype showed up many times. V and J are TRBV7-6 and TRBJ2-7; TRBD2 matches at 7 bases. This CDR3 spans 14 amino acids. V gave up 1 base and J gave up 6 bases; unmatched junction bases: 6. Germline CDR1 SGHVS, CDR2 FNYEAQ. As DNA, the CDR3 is TGTGCCAGCAGCTTAGGGGGGAGGGTTGGCGAGCAGTACTTC. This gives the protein CASSLGGRVGEQYF.

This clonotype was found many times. CDR3 nucleotides: TGTGCCAGCAGTGACGGGGGCCGTGGCTCCTACAATGAGCAGTTCTTC. This translates into CASSDGGRGSYNEQFF. This chain uses TRBV2 with TRBJ2-1, with D perhaps TRBD1 or TRBD2 (6 bases each). The CDR3 is made up of 16 amino acids. The V and J ends lost 3 bases and 0 bases respectively, with 12 bases between them. Looked up from germline, CDR1 is SNHLY and CDR2 is FYNNEI.

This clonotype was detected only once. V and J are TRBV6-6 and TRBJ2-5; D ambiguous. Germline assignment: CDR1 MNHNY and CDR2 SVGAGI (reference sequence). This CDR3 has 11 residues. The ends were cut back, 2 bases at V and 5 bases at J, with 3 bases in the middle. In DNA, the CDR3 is TGTGCCAGCAGTTACATCGAGACCCAGTACTTC. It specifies CASSYIETQYF.

The DNA for the CDR3 is TGCAGTGCTAGAGAGCTGACTAGCGGGACTCGAGAGCAGTACTTC. This translates into CSARELTSGTREQYF. The chain is built from TRBV20-1 and TRBJ2-7; TRBD2 agrees at 11 bases. Germline V gene sequence: CDR1 DFQATT, CDR2 SNEGSKA (reference sequence). J was trimmed by 7 bases and V by 0 bases; bases with no gene match: 8. CDR3 length: 15 amino acids.

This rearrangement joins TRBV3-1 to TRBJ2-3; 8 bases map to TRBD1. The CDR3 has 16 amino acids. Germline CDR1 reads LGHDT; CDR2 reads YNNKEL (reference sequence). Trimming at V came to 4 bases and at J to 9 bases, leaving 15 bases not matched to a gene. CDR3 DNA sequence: TGTGCCAGCAGCCCAAAGGGGAGGCAGGGGGCATGGACGCAGTATTTT. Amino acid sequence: CASSPKGRQGAWTQYF.

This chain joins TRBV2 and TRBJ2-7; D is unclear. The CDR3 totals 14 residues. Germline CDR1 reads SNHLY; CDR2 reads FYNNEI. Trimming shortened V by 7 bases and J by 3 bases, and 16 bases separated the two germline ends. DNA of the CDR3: TGTGCCAGCACTGTGGAAGGGTTTATCTACGAGCAGTACTTC. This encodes CASTVEGFIYEQYF.

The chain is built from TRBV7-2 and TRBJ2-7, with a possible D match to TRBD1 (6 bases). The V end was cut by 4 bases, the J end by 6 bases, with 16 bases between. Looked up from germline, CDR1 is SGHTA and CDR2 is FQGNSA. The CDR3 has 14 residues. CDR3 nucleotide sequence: TGTGCCAGCAGCTCAACACAGGGTTCTGGCGAGCAGTACTTC. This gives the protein CASSSTQGSGEQYF. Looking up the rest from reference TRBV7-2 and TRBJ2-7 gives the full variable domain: GAGVSQSPSNKVTEKGKDVELRCDPISGHTALYWYRQSLGQGLEFLIYFQGNSAPDKSGLPSDRFSAERTGGSVSTLTIQRTQQEDSAVYLCASSSTQGSGEQYFGPGTRLTVT.

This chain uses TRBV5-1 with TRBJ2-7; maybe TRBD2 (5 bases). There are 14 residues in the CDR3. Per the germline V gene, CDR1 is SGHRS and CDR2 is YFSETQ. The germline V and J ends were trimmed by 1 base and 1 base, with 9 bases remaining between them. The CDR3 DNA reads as TGCGCCAGCAGCTTGAGCGGTGGGTCCTACGAGCAGTACTTC. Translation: CASSLSGGSYEQYF.

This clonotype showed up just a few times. CDR3 bases: TGTGCCAGCAGTTTTGGGGAGGGGCACCAAGAGACCCAGTACTTC. Residues: CASSFGEGHQETQYF. This chain connects TRBV28 to TRBJ2-5; 7 bases align to TRBD2. The CDR3 consists of 15 residues. CDR1 and CDR2 from the germline V gene are MDHEN and SYDVKM. V shed 3 bases, J shed 0 bases, and the junction held 4 bases outside the gene matches.

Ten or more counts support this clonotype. The chain's CDR3 is CASSQVETPETQYF. Here the CDR3 DNA reads TGTGCCAGCAGCCAAGTCGAAACACCGGAGACCCAGTACTTC. This sequence joins TRBV3-1 and TRBJ2-5, with D uncertain. This CDR3 region has 14 residues. Trimming took 1 base from V and 5 from J, leaving 11 bases between them. CDR1 and CDR2 from the germline V gene are LGHDT and YNNKEL (reference sequence).

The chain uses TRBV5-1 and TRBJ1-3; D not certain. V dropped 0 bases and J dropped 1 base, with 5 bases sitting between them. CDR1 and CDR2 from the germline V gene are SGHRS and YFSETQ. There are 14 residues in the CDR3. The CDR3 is CASSLEGSGNTIYF. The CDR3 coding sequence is TGCGCCAGCAGCTTGGAAGGGTCTGGAAACACCATATATTTT.

The DNA of the CDR3 is TGTGCCAGCAGTGACAGGTTTTCCTACGAGCAGTACTTC. It encodes CASSDRFSYEQYF. The chain has TRBV2 and TRBJ2-7; D gene ambiguous. CDR1 and CDR2 from the germline V gene are SNHLY and FYNNEI. V was shortened by 3 bases and J by 1 base, with 7 bases between the two germline ends. This CDR3 has 13 amino acids.

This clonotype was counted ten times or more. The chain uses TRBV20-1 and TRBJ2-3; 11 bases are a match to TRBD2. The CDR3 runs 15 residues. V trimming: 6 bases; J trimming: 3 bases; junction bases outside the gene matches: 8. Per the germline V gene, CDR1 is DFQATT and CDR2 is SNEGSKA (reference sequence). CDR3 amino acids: CSATRPSGRTDTQYF. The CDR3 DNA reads TGCAGTGCCACCCGCCCTAGCGGGAGGACAGATACGCAGTATTTT.

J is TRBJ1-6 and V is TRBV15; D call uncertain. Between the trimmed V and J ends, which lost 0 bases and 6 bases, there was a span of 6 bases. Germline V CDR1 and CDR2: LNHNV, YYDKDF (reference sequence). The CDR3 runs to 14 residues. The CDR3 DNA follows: TGTGCCACCAGCAGAGATCGCGGTAATTCACCCCTCCACTTT. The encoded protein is CATSRDRGNSPLHF.

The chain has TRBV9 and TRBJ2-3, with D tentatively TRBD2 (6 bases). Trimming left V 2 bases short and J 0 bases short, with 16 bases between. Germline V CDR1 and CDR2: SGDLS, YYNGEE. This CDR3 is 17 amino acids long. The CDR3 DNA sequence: TGTGCCAGCAGCGTCTCGAGGGGAGGCTTTAGCACAGATACGCAGTATTTT. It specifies CASSVSRGGFSTDTQYF.

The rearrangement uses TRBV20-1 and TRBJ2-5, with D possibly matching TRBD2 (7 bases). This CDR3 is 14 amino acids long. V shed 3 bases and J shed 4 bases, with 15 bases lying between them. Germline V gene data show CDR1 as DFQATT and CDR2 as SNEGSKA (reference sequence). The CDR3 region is CSARGAGVGETQYF. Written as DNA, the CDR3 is TGCAGTGCTAGGGGGGCGGGAGTAGGAGAGACCCAGTACTTC.

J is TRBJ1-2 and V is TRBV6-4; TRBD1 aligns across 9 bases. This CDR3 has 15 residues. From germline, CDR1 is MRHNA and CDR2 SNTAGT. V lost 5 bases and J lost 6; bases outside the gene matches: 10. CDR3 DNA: TGTGCCAGCAGTCCCGTGTCTGGGACAGGGAATGGCTACACCTTC. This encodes CASSPVSGTGNGYTF.

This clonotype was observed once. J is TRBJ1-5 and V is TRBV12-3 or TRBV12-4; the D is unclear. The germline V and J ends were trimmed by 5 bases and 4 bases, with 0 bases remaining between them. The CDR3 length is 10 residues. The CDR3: CASSNQPQHF. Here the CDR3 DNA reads TGTGCCAGCAGTAATCAGCCCCAGCATTTT.

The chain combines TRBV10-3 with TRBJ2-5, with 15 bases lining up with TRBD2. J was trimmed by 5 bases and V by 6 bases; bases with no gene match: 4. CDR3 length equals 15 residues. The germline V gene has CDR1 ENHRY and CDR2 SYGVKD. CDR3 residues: CAISHGTSGGETQYF. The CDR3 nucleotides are TGTGCCATCAGCCACGGGACTAGCGGGGGGGAGACCCAGTACTTC.

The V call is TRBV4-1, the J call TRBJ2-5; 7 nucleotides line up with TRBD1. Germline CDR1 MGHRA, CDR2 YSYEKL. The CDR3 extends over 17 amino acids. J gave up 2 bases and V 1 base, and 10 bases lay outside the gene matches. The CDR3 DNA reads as TGCGCCAGCAGCCAAGCCCCCCCGGGACAGCTACAAGAGACCCAGTACTTC. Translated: CASSQAPPGQLQETQYF.

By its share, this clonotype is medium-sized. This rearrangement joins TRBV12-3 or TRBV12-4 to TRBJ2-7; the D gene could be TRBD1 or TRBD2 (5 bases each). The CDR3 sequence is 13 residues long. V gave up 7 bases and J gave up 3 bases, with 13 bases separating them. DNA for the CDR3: TGTGCCAGCACCTTAACAGGACTCTACGAGCAGTACTTC. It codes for CASTLTGLYEQYF.

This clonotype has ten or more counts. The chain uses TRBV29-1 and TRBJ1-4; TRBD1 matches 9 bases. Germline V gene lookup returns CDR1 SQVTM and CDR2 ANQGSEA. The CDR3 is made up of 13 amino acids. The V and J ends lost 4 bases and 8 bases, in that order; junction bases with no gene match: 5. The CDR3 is CSVGGTGLEKLFF. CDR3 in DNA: TGCAGCGTTGGGGGGACAGGGCTCGAAAAACTGTTTTTT.

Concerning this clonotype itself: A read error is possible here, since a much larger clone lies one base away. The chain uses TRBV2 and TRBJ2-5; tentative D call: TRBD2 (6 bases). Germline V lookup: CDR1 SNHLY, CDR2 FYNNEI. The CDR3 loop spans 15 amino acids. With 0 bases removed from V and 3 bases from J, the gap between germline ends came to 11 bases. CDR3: CASSEALGGKETQYF. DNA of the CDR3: TGTGCCAGCAGTGAAGCTTTGGGGGGAAAAGAGACCCAGTACTTC.

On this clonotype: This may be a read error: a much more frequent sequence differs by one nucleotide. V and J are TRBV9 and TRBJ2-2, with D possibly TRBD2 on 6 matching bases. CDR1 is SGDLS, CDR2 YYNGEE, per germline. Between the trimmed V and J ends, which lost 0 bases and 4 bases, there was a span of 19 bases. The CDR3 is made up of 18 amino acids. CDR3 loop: CASSVGRLVGGGTGELFF. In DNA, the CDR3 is TGTGCCAGCAGCGTAGGAAGACTAGTGGGAGGAGGCACCGGGGAGCTGTTTTTT.

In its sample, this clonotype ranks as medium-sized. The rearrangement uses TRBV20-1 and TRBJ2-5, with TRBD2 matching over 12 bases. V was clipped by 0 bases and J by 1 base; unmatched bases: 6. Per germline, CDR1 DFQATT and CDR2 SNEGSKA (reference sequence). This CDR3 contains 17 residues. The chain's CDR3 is CSAREVLAGGPQETQYF. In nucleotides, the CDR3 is TGCAGTGCTAGAGAAGTCCTAGCGGGAGGGCCCCAAGAGACCCAGTACTTC.

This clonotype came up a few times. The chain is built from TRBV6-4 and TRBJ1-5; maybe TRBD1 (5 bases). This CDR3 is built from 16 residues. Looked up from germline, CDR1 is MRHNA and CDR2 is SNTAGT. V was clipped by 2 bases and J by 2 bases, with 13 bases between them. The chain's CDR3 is CASSDNQTGRNQPQHF. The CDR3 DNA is TGTGCCAGCAGTGACAACCAGACGGGGCGCAATCAGCCCCAGCATTTT.

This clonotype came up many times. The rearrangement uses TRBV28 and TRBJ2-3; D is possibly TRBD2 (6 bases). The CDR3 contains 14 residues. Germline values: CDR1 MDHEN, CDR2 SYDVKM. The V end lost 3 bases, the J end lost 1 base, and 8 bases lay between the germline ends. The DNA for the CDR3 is TGTGCCAGCAGTTTTGTAGCGGGCACAGATACGCAGTATTTT. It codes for CASSFVAGTDTQYF.

The CDR3: CSAYPGSSYEQYF. CDR3 nucleotide sequence: TGCAGTGCTTACCCAGGGAGCTCCTACGAGCAGTACTTC. The chain uses TRBV20-1 and TRBJ2-7, with D possibly called TRBD1 or TRBD2 (5 bases each). Looked up from germline, CDR1 is DFQATT and CDR2 is SNEGSKA (reference sequence). V dropped 5 bases and J dropped 0 bases, with 11 bases sitting between them. This CDR3 is 13 amino acids long.

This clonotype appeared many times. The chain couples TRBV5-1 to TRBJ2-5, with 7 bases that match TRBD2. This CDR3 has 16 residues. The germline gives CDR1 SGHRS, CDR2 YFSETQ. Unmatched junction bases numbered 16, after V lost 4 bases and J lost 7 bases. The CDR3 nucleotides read TGCGCCAGCAGCCCGGACGCGACGGGGGGAACCGGGACCCAGTACTTC. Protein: CASSPDATGGTGTQYF.

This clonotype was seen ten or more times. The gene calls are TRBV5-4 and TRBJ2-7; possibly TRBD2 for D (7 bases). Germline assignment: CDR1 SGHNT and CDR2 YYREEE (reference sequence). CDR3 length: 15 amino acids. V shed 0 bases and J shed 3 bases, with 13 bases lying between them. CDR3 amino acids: CASSLGVGGVYEQYF. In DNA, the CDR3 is TGTGCCAGCAGCTTGGGGGTAGGGGGGGTCTACGAGCAGTACTTC. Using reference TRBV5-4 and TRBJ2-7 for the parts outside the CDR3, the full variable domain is ETGVTQSPTHLIKTRGQQVTLRCSSQSGHNTVSWYQQALGQGPQFIFQYYREEENGRGNFPPRFSGLQFPNYSSELNVNALELDDSALYLCASSLGVGGVYEQYFGPGTRLTVT.